Below are 14 T cell receptor beta chains sequenced from a single sample in a study of CD8 T cells in Susac syndrome. Random hexamers were used to reverse transcribe an amount of roughly 0.45 to 1 ug RNA. MiXCR was run by TCRdb on the immunoSEQ multiplex PCR reads, yielding one entry per CDR3 protein. This table has approximately 200,000 distinct CDR3 sequences, more than 90% appearing once. Sequencing used CD4+ T cells from PBMCs. The receptors here all came from a human donor with multiple sclerosis.

V and J are TRBV3-1 and TRBJ1-6, with D hard to call. The V gene lost 0 bases and the J gene lost 7 bases, with 13 bases spanning the gap. The length of the CDR3 is 16 residues. The germline V gene has CDR1 LGHDT and CDR2 YNNKEL (reference sequence). As DNA, the CDR3 is TGTGCCAGCAGCCAAGATCGGCAACCGACGAATTCACCCCTCCACTTT. It translates to CASSQDRQPTNSPLHF.

The chain recombines TRBV6-5 with TRBJ1-5; D is unresolved. V was cut by 8 bases and J by 1 base, with 12 bases left in between. Germline loops: CDR1 MNHEY, CDR2 SVGAGI. This CDR3 has 14 amino acids. CDR3 region: CASRDVGSNQPQHF. CDR3 in DNA: TGTGCCAGCCGAGATGTCGGCAGCAATCAGCCCCAGCATTTT.

The V gene is TRBV7-2, the J gene TRBJ2-3, with no clear D. Per the germline V gene, CDR1 is SGHTA and CDR2 is FQGNSA. V lost 2 bases to trimming and J lost 0 bases, with 12 bases between them. The length of the CDR3 is 16 residues. CDR3 DNA: TGTGCCAGCAGCTTAACCGCAACATCTAGCACAGATACGCAGTATTTT. Its protein product is CASSLTATSSTDTQYF.

J is TRBJ1-2 and V is TRBV12-3 or TRBV12-4; perhaps TRBD1 as D (5 bases). Between the trimmed V and J ends, which lost 5 bases and 2 bases, there was a span of 15 bases. CDR3 length: 15 amino acids. The CDR3 region has the DNA TGTGCCAGCAGTCATCGGAAGGGACTCAACTATGGCTACACCTTC. Translating gives CASSHRKGLNYGYTF.

The V call is TRBV20-1, the J call TRBJ1-4, with D perhaps matching TRBD1 (5 bases). The germline V and J ends were trimmed by 1 base and 7 bases, with 19 bases remaining between them. CDR3 size: 16 residues. Germline CDR1 and CDR2: DFQATT and SNEGSKA (reference sequence). The CDR3 protein is CSARGAGLGSGEKLFF. The DNA of the CDR3 is TGCAGTGCTAGAGGGGCAGGGCTCGGTTCCGGTGAAAAACTGTTTTTT.

The J gene is TRBJ2-2, the V gene TRBV20-1; D possibly corresponds to TRBD2 (7 bases). Looked up from germline, CDR1 is DFQATT and CDR2 is SNEGSKA (reference sequence). Deletions cut 6 bases from V and 2 bases from J, with 19 bases between. This CDR3 region has 16 residues. The CDR3 DNA reads TGCAGTGCCCATCTGGGCCCGGGGGGCAACACCGGGGAGCTGTTTTTT. This codes for CSAHLGPGGNTGELFF.

V gene TRBV13 combines with J gene TRBJ2-1; 8 bases fit TRBD2. CDR1 and CDR2 from the germline V gene are PRHDT and FYEKMQ (reference sequence). This CDR3 comprises 15 residues. Trimming at V came to 1 base and at J to 5 bases, leaving 4 bases not matched to a gene. For the CDR3, the DNA is TGTGCCAGCAGCTTAGACGGGGGGGCGGACAATGAGCAGTTCTTC. Encoded protein: CASSLDGGADNEQFF. Using reference TRBV13 and TRBJ2-1 for the parts outside the CDR3, the full variable domain is AAGVIQSPRHLIKEKRETATLKCYPIPRHDTVYWYQQGPGQDPQFLISFYEKMQSDKGSIPDRFSAQQFSDYHSELNMSSLELGDSALYFCASSLDGGADNEQFFGPGTRLTVL.

This chain uses TRBV3-1 with TRBJ1-1; the match to TRBD1 covers 9 bases. Unmatched junction bases numbered 12, after V lost 0 bases and J lost 1 base. The CDR3 length is 19 residues. Germline CDR1 LGHDT, CDR2 YNNKEL (reference sequence). The CDR3 spells CASSQEQGASLRTNTEAFF. The CDR3 DNA follows: TGTGCCAGCAGCCAAGAACAGGGGGCGTCCCTCCGAACGAACACTGAAGCTTTCTTT.

The V and J genes are TRBV3-1 and TRBJ1-1, with D uncertain. V was clipped by 1 base and J by 4 bases, with 7 bases between them. Per germline, CDR1 LGHDT and CDR2 YNNKEL (reference sequence). The CDR3 spans 13 residues. The CDR3 reads CASSQAGGTEAFF. CDR3 nucleotides: TGTGCCAGCAGCCAAGCTGGAGGCACTGAAGCTTTCTTT.

The chain couples TRBV12-3 or TRBV12-4 to TRBJ1-2; weak D call: TRBD1 (5 bases). V was shortened by 2 bases and J by 0 bases, with 13 bases between the two germline ends. CDR3 length: 16 amino acids. CDR3 sequence (DNA): TGTGCCAGCAGTTTACTGGGCAGGGCAGCTAACTATGGCTACACCTTC. Amino acid sequence: CASSLLGRAANYGYTF.

The V call is TRBV19, the J call TRBJ1-1; no firm D call. V was cut by 3 bases and J by 6 bases, with 20 bases left in between. The CDR3 contains 16 residues. Germline-derived CDR1 and CDR2 are LNHDA and SQIVND (reference sequence). The CDR3 loop reads CASSIPETAGDSEAFF. For the CDR3, the DNA is TGTGCCAGTAGTATCCCGGAAACAGCCGGGGATTCTGAAGCTTTCTTT.

The chain links TRBV20-1 to TRBJ2-3, with 9 bases matching TRBD2. Germline V lookup: CDR1 DFQATT, CDR2 SNEGSKA (reference sequence). After removal of 6 bases from V and 6 bases from J, the junction contained 16 bases not matched to a gene. The CDR3 consists of 16 residues. The CDR3 DNA sequence: TGCAGTGCCCAAGAGACCGTCCTAGCGGGGTCGGATACGCAGTATTTT. This translates into CSAQETVLAGSDTQYF.

The V gene is TRBV5-6, the J gene TRBJ1-2; 8 bases line up with TRBD1. The trim removed 5 bases at V and 4 bases at J, leaving 10 bases unmatched. This CDR3 is built from 15 residues. CDR1 SGHDT and CDR2 YYEEEE come from the germline V gene. CDR3 in DNA: TGTGCCAGCAGTCCACCGGACAGGGATGTCTATGGCTACACCTTC. This sequence encodes CASSPPDRDVYGYTF.

The chain links TRBV7-3 to TRBJ2-1; D might be TRBD2 (7 bases). This CDR3 has 12 amino acids. V was shortened by 1 base and J by 13 bases, with 11 bases between the two germline ends. Germline values: CDR1 SGHTA, CDR2 FQGTGA. CDR3 nucleotides: TGTGCCAGCAGCTTAAATCGGGGGGCTCAGTTCTTC. Protein: CASSLNRGAQFF. The variable domain in full, completed from reference TRBV7-3 and TRBJ2-1, reads GAGVSQTPSNKVTEKGKYVELRCDPISGHTALYWYRQSLGQGPEFLIYFQGTGAADDSGLPNDRFFAVRPEGSVSTLKIQRTERGDSAVYLCASSLNRGAQFFGPGTRLTVL.